The 10 T cell receptor beta chains below come from one sample, sequenced in a study of human T cells and chemical hapten exposure. TCRdb passed the RACE reads through MiXCR, listing each CDR3 protein once. Here the sample spans more than 250,000 distinct CDR3 sequences, roughly 8% being singletons. Time point meaning: pre-sensitization, week 0. Treatment defined: therapeutic diphenylcyclopropenone sensitization with weekly scalp DPC. This sample comprised whole blood, obtained in connection with sensitization to the hapten diphenylcyclopropenone (DPC). The source of these receptors is a man aged 18 to 30 with alopecia areata. Some clones in this sample may be carry-over from other donors' samples.

This clonotype was observed a few times. The chain's CDR3 is CASSLSVRLGTQYF. CDR3 bases: TGTGCCAGCAGTTTATCAGTCAGGCTTGGGACCCAGTACTTC. This rearrangement joins TRBV12-3 or TRBV12-4 to TRBJ2-5; D is undetermined. V dropped 2 bases and J dropped 7 bases, with 14 bases sitting between them. The CDR3 length is 14 residues.

The table lists this clonotype with many counts. The chain joins TRBV18 to TRBJ1-4; 9 bases match TRBD1. Germline CDR1 KGHSH, CDR2 LQKENI. V was pared by 0 bases and J by 4 bases, with 6 bases of the junction left unmatched. CDR3 length: 17 amino acids. The CDR3 DNA sequence: TGTGCCAGCTCACCACCGAGTGGGACAGGGAATAATGAAAAACTGTTTTTT. Encoded protein: CASSPPSGTGNNEKLFF.

The chain joins TRBV6-1 to TRBJ1-3; D not resolved. The CDR3 is 15 amino acids. Looked up from germline, CDR1 is MNHNS and CDR2 is SASEGT. Trimming took 6 bases from V and 0 from J, leaving 12 bases between them. Written as DNA, the CDR3 is TGTGCCAGCAGCGGCCTATCTCTCTCTGGAAACACCATATATTTT. Translation gives CASSGLSLSGNTIYF.

This clonotype was observed many times. This chain connects TRBV6-6 to TRBJ2-5; weak D call: TRBD2 (5 bases). The germline gives CDR1 MNHNY, CDR2 SVGAGI (reference sequence). The CDR3 is 13 residues long. Trimming stripped 8 bases from V and 4 bases from J, with 14 bases between. The CDR3 DNA is TGTGCCAGCCGACTAAAATATGGAGAGACCCAGTACTTC. It yields the protein CASRLKYGETQYF.

This chain connects TRBV11-1 to TRBJ1-1; D call uncertain. V shed 5 bases and J shed 4 bases, with 17 bases lying between them. CDR1 and CDR2 from the germline V gene are SGHAT and FQDESV (reference sequence). This CDR3 is built from 15 residues. CDR3 amino acids: CASSPLGGWATEAFF. The CDR3 DNA reads as TGTGCCAGCAGCCCGCTGGGAGGGTGGGCCACTGAAGCTTTCTTT.

V and J are TRBV4-3 and TRBJ2-5; D may match TRBD1 or TRBD2 (6 bases each). The ends were cut back, 0 bases at V and 5 bases at J, with 16 bases in the middle. Germline V gene sequence: CDR1 LGHNA, CDR2 YSLEER. This CDR3 is 16 amino acids long. In DNA form, the CDR3 reads TGCGCCAGCAGCCAAGATGGCGAGGGGGGCCCGGAGACCCAGTACTTC. Translating it yields CASSQDGEGGPETQYF.

This clonotype was recorded at least ten times. The CDR3 DNA follows: TGCGCCAGCAGCCGGGCAATAGGGGTTAACTATGGCTACACCTTC. Its translation: CASSRAIGVNYGYTF. V is TRBV4-3 and J is TRBJ1-2; perhaps TRBD1 as D (5 bases). The V end lost 4 bases, the J end lost 1 base, and 13 bases lay between the germline ends. CDR1 is LGHNA and CDR2 is YSLEER in the germline V gene. The CDR3 sequence is 15 residues long.

This clonotype turned up a few times. The CDR3: CATWERWSGELFF. The CDR3 nucleotides read TGTGCCACCTGGGAGCGGTGGTCCGGGGAGCTGTTTTTT. The chain joins TRBV12-3 or TRBV12-4 to TRBJ2-2; tentative D call: TRBD2 (5 bases). The V gene lost 10 bases and the J gene lost 6 bases, with 15 bases spanning the gap. The CDR3 length is 13 residues.

In its sample, this clonotype was seen many times. The CDR3 region is CASTPGQGRREQFF. CDR3 DNA: TGTGCCAGCACCCCGGGACAGGGTAGGCGTGAGCAGTTCTTC. V is TRBV12-3 or TRBV12-4 and J is TRBJ2-1, with TRBD1 matching 9 bases. The trim removed 7 bases at V and 9 bases at J, leaving 10 bases unmatched. There are 14 residues in the CDR3.

V gene TRBV4-1 combines with J gene TRBJ1-1; D gene uncertain. Germline V lookup: CDR1 MGHRA, CDR2 YSYEKL. The CDR3 loop spans 17 amino acids. Trimming took 0 bases from V and 6 from J, leaving 20 bases between them. For the CDR3, the DNA is TGCGCCAGCAGCCAAGATTCTTTAGGGCGGTTTCTGGCTGAAGCTTTCTTT. Its protein product is CASSQDSLGRFLAEAFF.